Shown below are 28 T cell receptor beta chains from a single sample sequenced in a study of blood T cell repertoires in COVID-19. Repertoires were generated with immunoSEQ multiplex PCR, while TCRdb's copy carries only in-frame clones and drops some. The data hold 35,000 to 45,000 clones, with about 90% observed a single time. Sample: peripheral blood. The receptors come from a man between 45 and 60 years old with active COVID-19.

This chain uses TRBV28 with TRBJ1-2; 7 bases are shared with TRBD1. The CDR3 has 15 amino acids. V was clipped by 6 bases and J by 1 base; unmatched bases: 8. Germline assignment: CDR1 MDHEN and CDR2 SYDVKM. CDR3 region: CASRTSGQLNYGYTF. The CDR3 DNA reads TGTGCCAGCAGAACTTCGGGACAGCTTAACTATGGCTACACCTTC.

This clone was detected only once. The chain joins TRBV7-2 to TRBJ1-4, with 7 bases lining up with TRBD1. The CDR3 sequence is 13 residues long. The junction had 3 bases not matched to a gene; V was cut back by 6 bases and J by 5 bases. Germline CDR1 SGHTA, CDR2 FQGNSA. This CDR3 reads CASSQTGNEKLFF. CDR3 DNA sequence: TGTGCCAGCAGTCAGACAGGGAATGAAAAACTGTTTTTT.

This chain uses TRBV11-3 with TRBJ1-4; D perhaps matches TRBD1 (5 bases). Trimming removed 5 bases from V and 0 bases from J, with 25 bases in between. Germline loops: CDR1 SGHNT, CDR2 YENEEA. The CDR3 is 20 residues long. CDR3 protein: CASSHLDIGRTNATNEKLFF. CDR3 bases: TGTGCCAGCAGCCATCTGGACATCGGAAGAACAAATGCAACTAATGAAAAACTGTTTTTT. The complete variable domain, with remaining parts taken from reference TRBV11-3 and TRBJ1-4, reads EAGVVQSPRYKIIEKKQPVAFWCNPISGHNTLYWYLQNLGQGPELLIRYENEEAVDDSQLPKDRFSAERLKGVDSTLKIQPAELGDSAVYLCASSHLDIGRTNATNEKLFFGSGTQLSVL.

The chain recombines TRBV28 with TRBJ2-3; weak D call: TRBD2 (6 bases). V lost 3 bases and J lost 4, with 11 bases in between. The CDR3 consists of 14 residues. The germline gives CDR1 MDHEN, CDR2 SYDVKM. The CDR3 is CASSFSGDADTQYF. In DNA form, the CDR3 reads TGTGCCAGCAGTTTTTCGGGGGATGCAGATACGCAGTATTTT.

The chain links TRBV20-1 to TRBJ1-2; 7 positions agree with TRBD1. The CDR3 loop spans 13 amino acids. V lost 3 bases, J lost 2 bases, and 3 bases stayed unmatched. Per the germline V gene, CDR1 is DFQATT and CDR2 is SNEGSKA (reference sequence). CDR3 loop: CSASEQGNYGYTF. The CDR3 nucleotides read TGCAGTGCTAGTGAACAGGGGAACTATGGCTACACCTTC.

The V gene is TRBV5-1, the J gene TRBJ1-2; no definite D call. The CDR3 runs to 14 residues. Trimming took 5 bases from V and 4 from J, leaving 15 bases between them. CDR1 and CDR2 (germline): SGHRS, YFSETQ. CDR3 coding DNA: TGCGCCAGCAGGCGGGATGGGCTTGGCTATGGCTACACCTTC. As protein: CASRRDGLGYGYTF.

J is TRBJ2-5 and V is TRBV5-1; 7 bases are a match to TRBD2. Germline-derived CDR1 and CDR2 are SGHRS and YFSETQ. The ends lost 2 bases at V and 1 base at J; junction bases unmatched: 11. This CDR3 contains 17 residues. CDR3 DNA: TGCGCCAGCAGCTTTCAAACCGGGACTATTACCCAAGAGACCCAGTACTTC. Protein sequence: CASSFQTGTITQETQYF.

This chain joins TRBV7-9 and TRBJ1-1; 11 positions agree with TRBD1. The CDR3 is 14 amino acids. Looked up from germline, CDR1 is SEHNR and CDR2 is FQNEAQ (reference sequence). The ends lost 5 bases at V and 10 bases at J; junction bases unmatched: 9. The CDR3 nucleotides are TGTGCCAGCAGCGATCATGGACAGGGGGCTGTAGCTTTCTTT. Amino acid sequence: CASSDHGQGAVAFF.

The rearrangement joins TRBV5-4 to TRBJ2-3, with 9 bases identical to TRBD1. Trimming took 3 bases from V and 0 from J; bases not matched to a gene: 2. Per germline, CDR1 SGHNT and CDR2 YYREEE (reference sequence). The CDR3 runs to 15 residues. For the CDR3, the DNA is TGTGCCAGCAGCTCACAGGGGGCAAGCACAGATACGCAGTATTTT. It yields the protein CASSSQGASTDTQYF.

The chain links TRBV27 to TRBJ2-2; D not resolved. Germline V gene lookup returns CDR1 MNHEY and CDR2 SMNVEV (reference sequence). Trimming left V 6 bases short and J 1 base short, with 9 bases between. CDR3 size: 14 residues. CDR3 in amino acids: CASSDFRNTGELFF. The CDR3 nucleotides are TGTGCCAGCAGCGATTTTAGGAACACCGGGGAGCTGTTTTTT.

The chain is built from TRBV5-1 and TRBJ1-1; 7 bases line up with TRBD1. The germline CDR1 and CDR2 sequences are SGHRS and YFSETQ. The CDR3 runs 15 residues. The V segment lost 3 bases and the J segment 0 bases; nucleotides outside the gene matches: 5. The chain's CDR3 is CASSSEGQMNTEAFF. In DNA, the CDR3 is TGCGCCAGCAGCTCCGAGGGACAGATGAACACTGAAGCTTTCTTT.

V and J are TRBV27 and TRBJ1-2; 9 bases agree with TRBD1. The V segment lost 5 bases and the J segment 4 bases; nucleotides outside the gene matches: 11. Germline values: CDR1 MNHEY, CDR2 SMNVEV (reference sequence). The CDR3 is 16 amino acids. CDR3 loop: CASSPQPGQGSYGYTF. CDR3 bases: TGTGCCAGCAGTCCCCAGCCGGGACAGGGATCCTATGGCTACACCTTC.

The V and J genes are TRBV7-9 and TRBJ1-2, with unresolved D. V dropped 4 bases and J dropped 2 bases, with 8 bases sitting between them. CDR3 length equals 13 residues. Germline CDR1 is SEHNR and CDR2 is FQNEAQ (reference sequence). The CDR3 reads CASSSTPNYGYTF. The DNA for the CDR3 is TGTGCCAGCAGCTCGACACCCAACTATGGCTACACCTTC.

V usage is TRBV14 and J usage is TRBJ1-4; D not certain. This CDR3 spans 15 amino acids. Germline CDR1 SGHDN, CDR2 FVKESK. The V end lost 4 bases, the J end lost 3 bases, and 12 bases lay between the germline ends. DNA of the CDR3: TGTGCCAGCAGCCCCGTCCGGGAAGCTAATGAAAAACTGTTTTTT. Its protein is CASSPVREANEKLFF.

The rearrangement uses TRBV3-1 (or the pseudogene TRBV3-2) and TRBJ2-1; D is possibly TRBD2 (5 bases). The germline gives CDR1 LGHDT, CDR2 YNNKEL (reference sequence). Trimming stripped 5 bases from V and 6 bases from J, with 26 bases between. The CDR3 runs to 18 residues. The CDR3 region is CASSSISIGSLYSNEQFF. For the CDR3, the DNA is TGTGCCAGCAGCTCTATTTCAATAGGGAGTTTATATAGCAATGAGCAGTTCTTC.

The chain recombines TRBV20-1 with TRBJ2-1; 12 nucleotides align to TRBD2. The CDR3 length is 15 residues. Germline CDR1 DFQATT, CDR2 SNEGSKA (reference sequence). V dropped 3 bases and J dropped 5; count of bases not matched to a gene: 5. CDR3 residues: CSASRLAGANNEQFF. In DNA, the CDR3 is TGCAGTGCTAGTCGACTAGCGGGGGCCAACAATGAGCAGTTCTTC.

By its share, this clone is medium-sized. The chain has TRBV6-5 and TRBJ1-1; 8 bases agree with TRBD1. Looked up from germline, CDR1 is MNHEY and CDR2 is SVGAGI. Losses at the gene ends were 4 bases for V and 6 bases for J; bases not matched to a gene: 7. The CDR3 runs 14 residues. The CDR3 nucleotides read TGTGCCAGCAGTTCACAGGGGGGCAGGTCTGAAGCTTTCTTT. Translation gives CASSSQGGRSEAFF.

V usage is TRBV7-8 and J usage is TRBJ1-1; TRBD1 is a possible D gene (6 bases). V was clipped by 1 base and J by 6 bases, with 15 bases between them. The length of the CDR3 is 15 residues. Germline loops: CDR1 SGHVS, CDR2 FQNEAQ. The CDR3 DNA is TGTGCCAGCAGCTTAGGTACTCAGGGGCCTCCTGAAGCTTTCTTT. It yields the protein CASSLGTQGPPEAFF.

The chain is built from TRBV19 and TRBJ1-1; D might be TRBD1 (5 bases). V lost 4 bases and J lost 7, with 13 bases in between. Per germline, CDR1 LNHDA and CDR2 SQIVND (reference sequence). This CDR3 region has 13 residues. The CDR3 spells CASSTRGGLEAFF. Written as DNA, the CDR3 is TGTGCCAGTAGTACGAGGGGAGGGCTTGAAGCTTTCTTT.

The table lists this clone with a count of one. This rearrangement joins TRBV13 to TRBJ2-1, with 7 bases that match TRBD2. V was pared by 5 bases and J by 7 bases, with 14 bases of the junction left unmatched. Looked up from germline, CDR1 is PRHDT and CDR2 is FYEKMQ (reference sequence). The CDR3 runs to 16 residues. CDR3 nucleotides: TGTGCCAGCAGCCCCAGGGACGCGGGGGAAGGGAATGAGCAGTTCTTC. This sequence encodes CASSPRDAGEGNEQFF.

The rearrangement links TRBV12-5 to TRBJ2-7, with TRBD1 matching over 9 bases. CDR3 size: 13 residues. Germline lookup yields CDR1 LGHNT and CDR2 FRNRAP. The V gene end was trimmed by 7 bases and the J gene end by 2 bases; junction bases not matched to a gene: 3. The CDR3 DNA is TGTGCTAGTGCAAGGGACAGGGCCTACGAGCAGTACTTC. Residues: CASARDRAYEQYF.

The chain is built from TRBV6-1 and TRBJ1-1; D might be TRBD1 (5 bases). This CDR3 is built from 14 residues. CDR1 is MNHNS, CDR2 SASEGT, per germline. The ends were cut back, 1 base at V and 7 bases at J, with 13 bases in the middle. The CDR3 nucleotides read TGTGCCAGCAGTGAAGACCAGGGATACGGTGAAGCTTTCTTT. Amino acid sequence: CASSEDQGYGEAFF.

J is TRBJ1-2 and V is TRBV20-1; 12 positions agree with TRBD1. J was trimmed by 7 bases and V by 3 bases; bases with no gene match: 9. Germline V lookup: CDR1 DFQATT, CDR2 SNEGSKA (reference sequence). This CDR3 has 15 amino acids. In nucleotides, the CDR3 is TGCAGTGCTAGTGGGACAGGGGGCGCACAGGGTGGCTACACCTTC. It is translated as CSASGTGGAQGGYTF.

The chain combines TRBV5-1 with TRBJ2-5; D gene uncertain. Germline V gene sequence: CDR1 SGHRS, CDR2 YFSETQ. V shed 0 bases and J shed 4 bases, with 13 bases lying between them. This CDR3 region has 15 residues. The CDR3 bases are TGCGCCAGCAGCTTGGGTTACGCTTCGGGAGAGACCCAGTACTTC. The encoded protein is CASSLGYASGETQYF.

The rearrangement joins TRBV6-5 to TRBJ2-7, with D possibly being TRBD1 (6 bases). This CDR3 region has 12 residues. Germline V lookup: CDR1 MNHEY, CDR2 SVGAGI. V was clipped by 6 bases and J by 4 bases, with 10 bases between them. The CDR3 here is CASRKQGYEQYF. CDR3 nucleotides: TGTGCCAGCAGAAAACAGGGTTACGAGCAGTACTTC.

This sequence joins TRBV27 and TRBJ2-7; D is perhaps TRBD1 (5 bases). Trimming shortened V by 8 bases and J by 3 bases, and 20 bases separated the two germline ends. CDR3 length: 15 amino acids. Looked up from germline, CDR1 is MNHEY and CDR2 is SMNVEV (reference sequence). This chain's CDR3 is CASGPHRQKIYEQYF. CDR3 bases: TGTGCCAGCGGACCCCATCGACAGAAAATCTACGAGCAGTACTTC.

V usage is TRBV30 and J usage is TRBJ2-3; the D is unclear. The germline V and J ends were trimmed by 4 bases and 2 bases, with 4 bases remaining between them. CDR1 and CDR2 from the germline V gene are GTSNPN and SVGIG (reference sequence). The CDR3 has 11 residues. The CDR3 is CAWTLTDTQYF. CDR3 nucleotide sequence: TGTGCCTGGACCCTCACAGATACGCAGTATTTT.

This chain uses TRBV7-9 with TRBJ2-1, with 8 bases lining up with TRBD2. This CDR3 comprises 14 residues. Germline values: CDR1 SEHNR, CDR2 FQNEAQ (reference sequence). J was trimmed by 6 bases and V by 5 bases; bases with no gene match: 6. The CDR3 reads CASSQTGGFNEQFF. In DNA, the CDR3 is TGTGCCAGCAGCCAGACGGGGGGGTTCAATGAGCAGTTCTTC.